What follows describes a single T cell receptor beta chain. The antigen it binds to is not known. There are no base qualities to consult, and no much larger clone falls within one base. The CDR3, cysteine through phenylalanine, is 16 amino acids long. Kept here is only the CDR3 DNA, which spans 48 bases and is read in frame from base 1. The germline V gene (reference sequence) specifies MNHEY as CDR1 and SMNVEV as CDR2. Trimming leaves V shorter by 4 bases and J shorter by 0 bases, with the junction holding 6 bases beyond the gene matches. The source of the sample is a study of shared clonotypes between healthy human individuals (dated by TCRdb to 2019 to 2021). Study-wide context: A few men and two women, aged 18 to 49 years, made up the cohort. For each donor, CD4 naive and CD4 memory were each given three plates, CD8 naive was given two plates, and CD8 memory was given one plate. To estimate repertoire size and how much clonotypes are shared between individuals, the study performed deep sequencing of blood TCR repertoires from about five healthy adults. To increase sequencing depth and limit assay-specific biases, different laboratories used diverse techniques to prepare libraries and sequence TCR repertoires. Per donor, leukapheresis produced somewhere between about 0.94 and 9 billion PBMCs. What the authors observed across the whole study: Rarefaction of sorted-subset datasets indicated incomplete sequencing despite the large sequencing depth. Compared with non-shared clonotypes, the clonotypes found in all four sorted-subset donors had higher generation probabilities. Larger estimated clonotype richness was generally found for naive subsets than for memory subsets. About 4.5% of naive CD4, 3.5% of naive CD8, 2.3% of memory CD4, and around 0.4% of memory CD8 clonotypes were shared across several donors. Only blood was sampled, and tissue TCR repertoires likely differ from those in blood. The small number of donors limited the genetic and exposure-history diversity represented. Pairwise subsampling indicated that sequencing depth was expected to affect the degree of clonotype sharing among donors.

Using the deep immunoSEQ assay, TCR CDR3 regions were amplified from genomic DNA by multiplex PCR. Extracted genomic DNA from each cell subset was spread evenly across all wells of several immunoSEQ 96-well plates, with each plate serving as a replicate. For sorted subsets, around 200 ng genomic DNA, equal to 30,000 or so T cell genomes, was loaded into each replicate PCR. The purified libraries were quantified using a Qubit 3.0 fluorometer, sized with a Bioanalyzer 2100, and then quantified again using the KAPA Library Quantification kit. A separate single-read 150-cycle Illumina NextSeq 550 flow cell was used to sequence each immunoSEQ 96-well plate. From the authors' description of their analysis: Because the immunoSEQ output included only junctional sequences and no quality scores, the filtering could not be the same as the filtering used for full-length reads. Sequences were annotated with PyIR, a Python wrapper for IgBLAST v1.9, using IMGT germline references to assign V/J genes and CDR3. Reads were removed for weak V/J assignments (E-value above 1e-6), missing CDR3, stop codons, out-of-frame junctions, or ambiguous translated residues. V3J clonotypes were defined as sequences sharing an identical inferred V gene, J gene, and CDR3 amino acid sequence. Percentage overlap between repertoires was computed as shared unique clonotypes divided by the size of the smaller repertoire. Repertoire richness was assessed with RTK rarefaction, the Chao1 estimator, and Recon v2.1 estimates of unobserved clonotypes. Generation probabilities were computed with OLGA for all TCRbeta clonotypes obtained by the gDNA method from a few donors. TCRdb mirrors the immuneACCESS table, restricted to in-frame sequences. Some clones are absent from its copies; in checked studies, under half trace to an unresolved V gene, and the reason for the others is unknown. V, J and clone size derive from that table, while D and trimming were established from the DNA sequence. The sample data list roughly 1,600,000 clones, and 98% of these were observed just once. The ten largest make up 0.36% of the sample.

The donors were healthy, HIV-negative adults who had no recently reported acute infections or vaccinations. All donors were Caucasian adults living in Nashville, Tennessee, USA. CD4+ T cells were enriched by magnetic negative selection; naive cells were then positively selected on CD45RA, and the negative fraction formed the memory subset. After blood collection by leukapheresis, PBMCs were isolated using Ficoll-Histopaque density gradient centrifugation and then cryopreserved in the vapor phase of liquid nitrogen. Analytical flow cytometry was used to check the purity and quantity of every magnetically sorted T cell population. From each sorted fraction, genomic DNA was isolated and quantified by UV absorbance on a Nanodrop 2000c.

The rearranged segments are TRBV27 and TRBJ2-1, and 7 bases in between align with TRBD1. The receptor's source is a man aged 30-40 years in good health. Sequencing was done on a sample of naive CD4+ T cells sorted from blood. Explained via the paper, the cell subset or site label denotes: CD45RA+ positively selected. The encoded CDR3 is CASSSDRVNSYNEQFF. The sequence in DNA is TGTGCCAGCAGTTCTGACAGGGTTAACTCCTACAATGAGCAGTTCTTC.